This T cell receptor (beta chain) was recovered during a study of TET2 disruption in CD19-targeted CAR T cells (dated by TCRdb to 2016 to 2019). For the wider study: The number of samples was determined by the original clinical trial design and by which samples were available, and no additional inclusion criteria were applied. General conclusions and limits of the study: Conclusions about the patient's CAR T cells rested on extensive analysis of a single subject.

The immunoSEQ assay was used to perform TCR beta chain deep sequencing. As for the authors' bioinformatics: Clonotype frequencies were computed using only productive TCR beta rearrangements. The source is immuneACCESS, and TCRdb retained only in-frame sequences with V and J called. Part of the clones is not carried over; for the studies checked, unresolved V genes explain less than half of this, and the remainder is unexplained. V, J and clone size reflect that table, while D and trimming were determined from the DNA. The sample's table covers approximately 27,000 clones. Together, the top ten hold approximately 2% of the sample. Sample treatment or condition, as interpreted from the label and publication: autologous CTL019 cells: CD19 CAR with 4-1BB and CD3 zeta domains. The CD19 CAR incorporated TCR zeta and 4-1BB costimulatory signaling domains. Leukapheresis was used to collect the T cells for CTL019 manufacturing from peripheral blood. The DNeasy Blood and Tissue Kit was used to extract genomic DNA from pre-infusion T cells, peripheral blood, or sorted post-infusion T cells.

Of note for this clone: Its antigen is not yet known. The CDR3 is cut off 3 residues early in the read; its end comes from the germline J gene.

The germline V gene supplies CDR1 SGHAT and CDR2 FQNNGV. V and J are trimmed by 8 bases and 5 bases, and the gene matches miss 11 bases of the junction. The CDR3 sequence holds 14 residues, the cysteine and phenylalanine included. Shown are 33 bases from within the CDR3, in frame from base 1. The material sequenced was CD8- CAR+ T cells sorted from cultured blood T cells, taken for CD19 CAR T cell therapy. The sample's cell subset or site label is to be understood as: CD8-negative CAR-positive T cells from the infusion product. This clonotype originated in a man in his 70s with chronic lymphocytic leukemia. The chain couples TRBV11-2 to TRBJ2-5, and TRBD2 matches 7 of the central bases. The CDR3 protein: CASRTLGGSETQYF. CDR3 DNA (partial): TGTGCCAGCCGGACCCTCGGGGGGTCTGAGACC.